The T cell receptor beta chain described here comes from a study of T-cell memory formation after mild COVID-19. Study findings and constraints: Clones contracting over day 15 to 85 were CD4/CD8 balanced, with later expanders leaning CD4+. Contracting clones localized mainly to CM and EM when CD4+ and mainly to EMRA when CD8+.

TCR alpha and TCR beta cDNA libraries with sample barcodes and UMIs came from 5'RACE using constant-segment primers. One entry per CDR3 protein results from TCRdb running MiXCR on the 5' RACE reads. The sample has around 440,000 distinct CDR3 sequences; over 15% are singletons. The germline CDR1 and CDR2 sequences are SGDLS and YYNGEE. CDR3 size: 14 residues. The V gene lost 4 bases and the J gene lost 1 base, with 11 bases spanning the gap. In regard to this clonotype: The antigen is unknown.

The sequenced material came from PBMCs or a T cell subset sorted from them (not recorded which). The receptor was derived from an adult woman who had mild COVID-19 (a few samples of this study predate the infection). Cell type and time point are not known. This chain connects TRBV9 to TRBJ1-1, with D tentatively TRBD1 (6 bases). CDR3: CASSLQTGNTEAFF. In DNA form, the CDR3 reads TGTGCCAGCAGCCTCCAGACAGGGAACACTGAAGCTTTCTTT.